This is a list of T cell receptor beta chains from one sample in a study of blood T cell repertoires in COVID-19. This table comes from immunoSEQ multiplex PCR, and its TCRdb copy is limited to in-frame clones, with some not included. The sample includes around 190,000 clones, about 80% of them seen just once. The sample was peripheral blood. These receptor sequences come from a man aged 65-85 years with active or convalescent COVID-19. CDR3s include the opening cysteine and the closing phenylalanine or tryptophan. Each record gives: D gene, J gene, V gene, CDR3 protein, CDR3 DNA. The D gene is left open where the match is weak.

D: TRBD1; J: TRBJ1-5; V: TRBV23-1; CDR3: CASSQSGTGSNQPQHF; DNA: TGCGCCAGCAGTCAATCAGGGACAGGTAGCAATCAGCCCCAGCATTTT
D: NA; J: TRBJ1-1; V: TRBV27; CDR3: CASSLRTGILDTFF; DNA: TGTGCCAGCAGTTTACGAACAGGGATCTTAGATACTTTCTTT
D: TRBD2; J: TRBJ2-5; V: TRBV7-8; CDR3: CASSQRVPAGGGVETQYF; DNA: TGTGCCAGCAGCCAAAGGGTTCCAGCGGGAGGAGGAGTAGAGACCCAGTACTTC
D: NA; J: TRBJ1-5; V: TRBV15; CDR3: CATSRDRSYQPQHF; DNA: TGTGCCACCAGCAGAGATCGGTCTTATCAGCCCCAGCATTTT
D: NA; J: TRBJ1-4; V: TRBV11-2; CDR3: CASSPTQVKLFF; DNA: TGTGCCAGCAGCCCCACGCAGGTGAAACTGTTTTTT
D: TRBD1; J: TRBJ1-5; V: TRBV19; CDR3: CASSRDRLDQPQHF; DNA: TGTGCCAGTAGTAGGGACAGGCTAGATCAGCCCCAGCATTTT
D: TRBD1; J: TRBJ2-7; V: TRBV18; CDR3: CASSQGQGFSYEQYF; DNA: TGTGCCAGCTCACAGGGACAGGGGTTCTCCTACGAGCAGTACTTC
D: TRBD1; J: TRBJ2-4; V: TRBV5-8; CDR3: CASSWLPGTGRNIQYF; DNA: TGTGCCAGCAGCTGGTTACCCGGGACAGGGCGAAACATTCAGTACTTC
D: TRBD1; J: TRBJ1-2; V: TRBV27; CDR3: CASGRGEYGYTF; DNA: TGTGCCAGCGGCAGGGGGGAATATGGCTACACCTTC
D: TRBD1; J: TRBJ1-3; V: TRBV2; CDR3: CASSGTGTGGGNTIYF; DNA: TGTGCCAGCAGCGGGACCGGGACAGGGGGCGGAAACACCATATATTTT
D: TRBD1; J: TRBJ2-3; V: TRBV24-1; CDR3: CATSDSGQGKGVGKDTQYF; DNA: TGTGCCACCAGTGATTCGGGACAGGGTAAAGGGGTGGGGAAAGATACGCAGTATTTT
D: NA; J: TRBJ1-2; V: TRBV6-5; CDR3: CASSPSGGTVGGYTF; DNA: TGTGCCAGCAGCCCCAGCGGGGGAACGGTTGGTGGCTACACCTTC
D: NA; J: TRBJ2-7; V: TRBV4-1; CDR3: CASSQAPSAVSYEQYF; DNA: TGCGCCAGCAGCCAAGCTCCCTCGGCGGTCTCCTACGAGCAGTACTTC
D: NA; J: TRBJ1-1; V: TRBV9; CDR3: CASSVGAGVGLNTEAFF; DNA: TGTGCCAGCAGCGTAGGGGCGGGGGTCGGGTTGAACACTGAAGCTTTCTTT
D: TRBD2; J: TRBJ2-1; V: TRBV6-2/TRBV6-3; CDR3: CASRPSGGGNEQFF; DNA: TGTGCCAGCAGGCCTAGCGGGGGGGGAAATGAGCAGTTCTTC
D: NA; J: TRBJ2-3; V: TRBV6-1; CDR3: CASSEYGGTDTQYF; DNA: TGTGCCAGCAGTGAATACGGAGGCACAGATACGCAGTATTTT